The sequence of this TCR beta chain was determined in a study of T cells in Graves' hyperthyroidism and ophthalmopathy. The study's findings and limits: In the blood, most expanded thyroid clonotypes above 0.001 appeared as well.

Many counts were recorded for this clonotype. As yet, its antigen is unknown. Trimming left V 0 bases short and J 7 bases short, with 14 bases between. This CDR3 has 15 residues. Germline values: CDR1 SGHRS, CDR2 YFSETQ. Amplification of TCR beta CDR3 regions used RNA as the template. Using the HTBI primer set, a first-round RT-PCR was run on the TCR CDR3. A single record per CDR3 protein comes from TCRdb applying MiXCR to the multiplex PCR reads. The data hold approximately 710,000 distinct CDR3 sequences, with 17% observed a single time. The sequence was collected from a man aged 50 to 60 with Graves' hyperthyroidism. The chain joins TRBV5-1 to TRBJ2-1; perhaps TRBD2 as D (5 bases). The sample was blood. CDR3 sequence reads: CASSLGGSPGNEQFF. CDR3 nucleotide sequence: TGCGCCAGCAGCTTGGGCGGGTCACCGGGTAATGAGCAGTTCTTC.